This T cell receptor (beta chain) was captured by sequencing in a study of graft-versus-host responses after intestinal transplantation. In germline, CDR1 is LGHNA, CDR2 YNFKEQ. This CDR3 has 15 residues. The V gene end was trimmed by 3 bases and the J gene end by 0 bases; junction bases not matched to a gene: 4. Processing released intraepithelial and lamina propria lymphocytes from the graft tissue. TCRdb's table, derived via immunoSEQ multiplex PCR, lists solely in-frame clones and lacks some. The sample lists approximately 20,000 clones, around 78% occurring once. This clonotype was sampled from a human patient who received an intestinal transplant, so some T cells may come from the graft donor. The chain recombines TRBV4-2 with TRBJ2-5; 7 nucleotides agree with TRBD2. The material was ileum tissue, obtained 12 days after intestinal transplant. In nucleotides, the CDR3 is TGTGCCAGCAGCCATGGGGGGGGGTACCAAGAGACCCAGTACTTC. It specifies CASSHGGGYQETQYF.